A single T cell receptor beta chain is shown here with its context. This record comes from a study of CD8 T cells in Susac syndrome. TCR beta was sequenced from blood CD8+ and CD4+ T cells. TEMRA cells were FACS-enriched, while CD8+ and CD4+ T cells were negatively isolated. The RNA, about 0.5 to 1 ug, was put through reverse transcription using random hexamers. The authors amplified TCR beta CDR3 across 54 Vbeta and 13 Jbeta using immunoSEQ multiplex PCR. TCRdb ran MiXCR on the immunoSEQ multiplex PCR reads and lists one entry per CDR3 protein. The sample holds a few hundred thousand distinct CDR3 sequences, around 95% seen once. CDR3 length: 13 amino acids. Germline CDR1 is DFQATT and CDR2 is SNEGSKA (reference sequence). Deletions cut 6 bases from V and 2 bases from J, with 11 bases between.

The receptor was derived from a human donor with multiple sclerosis. The chain has TRBV20-1 and TRBJ1-5; D call uncertain. Sequencing used CD4+ T cells from PBMCs. The CDR3 sequence is CSAFSAGNQPQHF. The CDR3 DNA reads as TGCAGTGCATTTTCGGCGGGCAATCAGCCCCAGCATTTT.